The clone carrying this T cell receptor (beta chain) was counted a few times. This record belongs to a study of human T cells and chemical hapten exposure. The CDR3 has 15 amino acids. With 0 bases clipped from V and 8 bases from J, the junction kept 1 base outside the gene matches. Per germline, CDR1 LGHNA and CDR2 YNFKEQ. As for time point: patch test 3, about 24 weeks after DPC sensitization. Noted treatment: therapeutic diphenylcyclopropenone sensitization with weekly scalp DPC. MiXCR, run by TCRdb on the RACE reads, gives a single entry per CDR3 protein. The table has more than 70,000 distinct CDR3 sequences, roughly a tenth seen once; the top ten hold 1% to 1.2%.

The receptor was isolated from a woman aged 25 to 45 with alopecia areata. Some clones in this sample may be carry-over from other donors' samples. This chain uses TRBV4-2 with TRBJ2-1; 13 nucleotides align to TRBD2. Sequencing was performed on whole blood, taken in connection with sensitization to the hapten diphenylcyclopropenone (DPC). The CDR3 coding sequence is TGTGCCAGCAGCCAAGAACTAGCGGGAGGGGATGAGCAGTTCTTC. This translates into CASSQELAGGDEQFF.